The clone carrying this TCR beta chain came up many times. This entry is derived from a study of identical twins. Using its own MiXCR run on the 5' RACE reads, TCRdb lists one record per CDR3 protein. The sample shows about 520,000 distinct CDR3 sequences, roughly a fifth of them seen only once. There are 12 residues in the CDR3. V gave up 4 bases and J gave up 9 bases, with 12 bases separating them. The germline V gene encodes CDR1 ENHRY and CDR2 SYGVKD. Another study also made use of these data, one on T cells expressing NK-cell markers.

This TCR derives from a woman between 18 and 29 years old in good health. Sequencing input: CD4+ T cells sorted from blood. The chain uses TRBV10-3 and TRBJ2-5; D ambiguous. CDR3 amino acids: CAISAMETAQYF. CDR3 nucleotides: TGTGCCATCAGTGCAATGGAGACGGCCCAGTACTTC.